This T cell receptor (beta chain) is drawn from a study of T cell changes during pregnancy in multiple sclerosis. CDR3 size: 14 residues. Germline CDR1 and CDR2: SGHNT and YYREEE (reference sequence). Unmatched junction bases numbered 4, after V lost 4 bases and J lost 2 bases. Profiling relied on immunoSEQ multiplex PCR, and the TCRdb table lists in-frame clones only, not all of them. The repertoire holds about 67,000 clones, with approximately 90% as singletons. The chain couples TRBV5-4 to TRBJ1-1; TRBD1 matches at 8 bases. The specimen comprised peripheral blood, sampled after pregnancy. The sequence derives from a female donor with multiple sclerosis, enrolled in a pregnancy study. CDR3 nucleotide sequence: TGTGCCAGCAGCGTGGGACAGGCTAACACTGAAGCTTTCTTT. This sequence encodes CASSVGQANTEAFF.